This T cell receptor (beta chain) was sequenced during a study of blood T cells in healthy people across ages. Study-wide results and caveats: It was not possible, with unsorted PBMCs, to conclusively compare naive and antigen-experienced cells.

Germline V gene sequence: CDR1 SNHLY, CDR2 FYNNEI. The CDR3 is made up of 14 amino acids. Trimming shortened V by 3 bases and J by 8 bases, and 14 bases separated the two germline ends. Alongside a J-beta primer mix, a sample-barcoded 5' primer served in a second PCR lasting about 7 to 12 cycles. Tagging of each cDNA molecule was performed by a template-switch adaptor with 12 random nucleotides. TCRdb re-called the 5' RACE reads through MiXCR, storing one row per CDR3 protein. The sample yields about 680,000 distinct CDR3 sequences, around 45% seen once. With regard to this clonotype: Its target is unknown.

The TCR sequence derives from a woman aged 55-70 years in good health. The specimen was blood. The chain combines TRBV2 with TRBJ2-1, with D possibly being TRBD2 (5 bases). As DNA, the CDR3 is TGTGCCAGCAGTGAGGTCAGGTTCGGGGATGAGCAGTTCTTC. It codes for CASSEVRFGDEQFF.